Detailed here is one TCR beta chain. Its antigen is unidentified. This sample is part of a study of monozygotic twins with inflammatory bowel disease. Study-wide results and caveats: A reduction in TCRbeta diversity (inverse Simpson) was seen in IBD patients relative to healthy co-twins.

There are 15 residues in the CDR3. CDR1 DFQATT and CDR2 SNEGSKA come from the germline V gene (reference sequence). TCRdb re-called the 5' RACE reads and shows each CDR3 protein once, DNA omitted. This sample's clone table lists 350,000 to 550,000 distinct CDR3 sequences. This clonotype was sampled from a human donor with ulcerative colitis or Crohn's disease, or a healthy co-twin of an affected twin (not recorded which). The chain links TRBV20-1 to TRBJ1-3; TCRdb lists TRBD1, though no DNA is available to test this call. The sequencing sample was made of blood. The CDR3 region is CSATGPGGTGNTIYF.